This is a list of T cell receptor beta chains from one sample in a study of blood T cell repertoires in COVID-19. Data came from immunoSEQ multiplex PCR; TCRdb stores just in-frame clones and leaves some out. The table has 200,000 or so clones, roughly four fifths seen once. The sample comprised peripheral blood. The receptors were gathered from a middle-aged woman with acute or convalescent COVID-19. Both conserved end residues are part of each CDR3. The order of the fields is D gene, clone size, J gene, CDR3 length, V gene, CDR3 protein, CDR3 DNA. A D gene is named only where the DNA matches it firmly. Clone size is stated in some rows and not others, as once, few, many or a class when expanded.

d_gene: .
abundance: .
j_gene: TRBJ1-2
len: 15
v_gene: TRBV5-1
CDR3aa: CASSRAPGRNDGYTF
CDR3nt: TGCGCCAGCAGCCGCGCGCCAGGGCGGAATGATGGCTACACCTTC

d_gene: .
abundance: once
j_gene: TRBJ1-2
len: 10
v_gene: TRBV6-5
CDR3aa: CASSSGVWTF
CDR3nt: TGTGCCAGCAGCTCGGGAGTATGGACCTTC

d_gene: .
abundance: few
j_gene: TRBJ2-4
len: 22
v_gene: TRBV10-1
CDR3aa: CASSEYSLYSATGPSAKNIQYF
CDR3nt: TGCGCCAGCAGTGAGTATTCCCTATATTCGGCCACAGGTCCCAGCGCCAAAAACATTCAGTACTTC

d_gene: .
abundance: few
j_gene: TRBJ2-7
len: 14
v_gene: TRBV2
CDR3aa: CASNRGRGSYEQYF
CDR3nt: TGTGCCAGCAATCGGGGAAGAGGGTCCTACGAGCAGTACTTC

d_gene: TRBD1
abundance: few
j_gene: TRBJ2-7
len: 13
v_gene: TRBV30
CDR3aa: CAWDPGQGYEQYF
CDR3nt: TGTGCCTGGGACCCGGGACAGGGCTACGAGCAGTACTTC

d_gene: TRBD2
abundance: .
j_gene: TRBJ2-7
len: 18
v_gene: TRBV3-1/TRBV3-2
CDR3aa: CASSQAGSWTRESYEQYF
CDR3nt: TGTGCCAGCAGCCAAGCAGGTTCGTGGACTAGGGAATCCTACGAGCAGTACTTC

d_gene: TRBD1
abundance: few
j_gene: TRBJ1-1
len: 15
v_gene: TRBV6-5
CDR3aa: CASIPGLRDRVKAFF
CDR3nt: TGTGCCAGCATACCGGGGCTTCGGGACAGGGTAAAAGCTTTCTTT

d_gene: TRBD1
abundance: .
j_gene: TRBJ1-4
len: 15
v_gene: TRBV30
CDR3aa: CAWRMTTGRNEKLFF
CDR3nt: TGTGCCTGGAGGATGACGACAGGGAGGAATGAAAAACTGTTTTTT

d_gene: TRBD1
abundance: .
j_gene: TRBJ1-2
len: 13
v_gene: TRBV5-1
CDR3aa: CASSLQGAEGYTF
CDR3nt: TGCGCCAGCAGCTTACAGGGGGCTGAGGGCTACACCTTC

d_gene: .
abundance: .
j_gene: TRBJ2-2
len: 16
v_gene: TRBV6-7
CDR3aa: CASSWVVTPRGGELFF
CDR3nt: TGTGCCAGCAGTTGGGTGGTGACCCCCCGGGGCGGGGAGCTGTTTTTT

d_gene: .
abundance: .
j_gene: TRBJ1-5
len: 15
v_gene: TRBV5-1
CDR3aa: CASSLEPLSNQPQHF
CDR3nt: TGCGCCAGCAGCTTGGAACCACTGAGCAATCAGCCCCAGCATTTT

d_gene: .
abundance: .
j_gene: TRBJ2-7
len: 13
v_gene: TRBV18
CDR3aa: CASSPSPGYEQYF
CDR3nt: TGTGCCAGCTCACCGAGCCCCGGGTACGAGCAGTACTTC

d_gene: .
abundance: few
j_gene: TRBJ1-2
len: 13
v_gene: TRBV28
CDR3aa: CASREGGEYGYTF
CDR3nt: TGTGCCAGCAGGGAGGGAGGAGAGTATGGCTACACCTTC

d_gene: .
abundance: .
j_gene: TRBJ2-5
len: 11
v_gene: TRBV18
CDR3aa: CASSLQETQYF
CDR3nt: TGTGCCAGCTCATTACAAGAGACCCAGTACTTC

d_gene: .
abundance: .
j_gene: TRBJ2-5
len: 16
v_gene: TRBV29-1
CDR3aa: CSVEDHREEYQETQYF
CDR3nt: TGCAGCGTTGAAGATCACAGGGAAGAGTACCAAGAGACCCAGTACTTC

d_gene: TRBD1
abundance: few
j_gene: TRBJ1-4
len: 14
v_gene: TRBV29-1
CDR3aa: CSVEGTGGDEKLFF
CDR3nt: TGCAGCGTTGAAGGGACAGGGGGCGATGAAAAACTGTTTTTT

d_gene: TRBD2
abundance: .
j_gene: TRBJ2-2
len: 18
v_gene: TRBV3-1/TRBV3-2
CDR3aa: CASSHNLGLAGATGELFF
CDR3nt: TGTGCCAGCAGCCACAACCTGGGACTAGCGGGAGCCACCGGGGAGCTGTTTTTT

d_gene: TRBD1
abundance: .
j_gene: TRBJ1-3
len: 15
v_gene: TRBV7-6
CDR3aa: CASSPWTGSGNTIYF
CDR3nt: TGTGCCAGCAGCCCCTGGACAGGATCTGGAAACACCATATATTTT

d_gene: TRBD2
abundance: .
j_gene: TRBJ2-1
len: 16
v_gene: TRBV11-2
CDR3aa: CASSLESGRAYNEQFF
CDR3nt: TGTGCCAGCAGCTTAGAGAGCGGGAGGGCCTACAATGAGCAGTTCTTC

d_gene: TRBD1
abundance: .
j_gene: TRBJ1-1
len: 13
v_gene: TRBV6-5
CDR3aa: CASSPGTGLEAFF
CDR3nt: TGTGCCAGCAGCCCCGGGACAGGCCTTGAAGCTTTCTTT

d_gene: TRBD2
abundance: .
j_gene: TRBJ2-5
len: 13
v_gene: TRBV7-9
CDR3aa: CASNPAGVETQYF
CDR3nt: TGTGCCAGCAACCCAGCGGGAGTAGAGACCCAGTACTTC